This T cell receptor (beta chain) is from a study of T cells in Graves' hyperthyroidism and ophthalmopathy. Study findings and constraints: Most thyroid clonotypes with frequency above 0.001 were detected in blood.

The CDR3 sequence is 15 residues long. Germline V gene sequence: CDR1 SGHTS, CDR2 YDEGEE. V dropped 4 bases and J dropped 4 bases, with 17 bases sitting between them. RNA transcripts provided the source from which TCR beta CDR3 regions were amplified. First-round RT-PCR with HTBI primers amplified the TCR CDR3 region. TCRdb processed the multiplex PCR reads anew with MiXCR; each CDR3 protein has one entry. The table records about 640,000 distinct CDR3 sequences, less than 25% of them present only once. This clonotype was observed a handful of times. Its antigen is not known. The sequenced material came from blood. This sequence joins TRBV5-8 and TRBJ1-2; possibly TRBD1 for D (5 bases). The clonotype comes from a man aged 25 to 45 with Graves' ophthalmopathy. In DNA form, the CDR3 reads TGTGCCAGCAGCCTATCCGGGGCCGAATCCTATGGCTACACCTTC. Its translation is CASSLSGAESYGYTF.